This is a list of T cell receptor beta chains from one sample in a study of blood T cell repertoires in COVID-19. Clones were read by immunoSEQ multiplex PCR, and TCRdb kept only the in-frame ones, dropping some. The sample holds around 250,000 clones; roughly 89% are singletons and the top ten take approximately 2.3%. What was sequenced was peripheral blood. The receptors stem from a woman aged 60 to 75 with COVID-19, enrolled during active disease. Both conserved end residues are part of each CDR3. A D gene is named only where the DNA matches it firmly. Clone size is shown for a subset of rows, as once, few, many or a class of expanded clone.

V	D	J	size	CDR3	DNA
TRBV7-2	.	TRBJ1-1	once	CASSQQRNTEAFF	TGTGCCAGCAGTCAACAGAGAAACACTGAAGCTTTCTTT
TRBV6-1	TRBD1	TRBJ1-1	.	CASSERTGTTEAFF	TGTGCCAGCAGTGAAAGGACAGGGACGACTGAAGCTTTCTTT
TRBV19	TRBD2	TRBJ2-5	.	CASSMTSGGEYQETQYF	TGTGCCAGTAGTATGACTAGCGGGGGGGAGTACCAAGAGACCCAGTACTTC
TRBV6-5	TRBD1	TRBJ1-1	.	CASSGQDTEAFF	TGTGCCAGCAGCGGACAGGACACTGAAGCTTTCTTT
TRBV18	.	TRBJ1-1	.	CASSRARQENTEAFF	TGTGCCAGCTCACGTGCACGACAGGAGAACACTGAAGCTTTCTTT
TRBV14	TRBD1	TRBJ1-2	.	CASSGMTGKLLHNYGYTF	TGTGCCAGCAGCGGGATGACAGGGAAACTACTGCATAACTATGGCTACACCTTC
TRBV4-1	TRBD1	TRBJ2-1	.	CASSQGTGFNEQFF	TGCGCCAGCAGCCAAGGGACAGGGTTCAATGAGCAGTTCTTC
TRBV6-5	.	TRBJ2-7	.	CASRGSAGGYEQYF	TGTGCCAGCAGGGGGTCTGCGGGCGGCTACGAGCAGTACTTC
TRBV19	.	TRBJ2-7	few	CAVCRQDGIYEQYF	TGTGCCGTCTGCAGACAGGACGGGATCTACGAGCAGTACTTC
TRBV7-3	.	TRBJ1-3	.	CASSLMGGSGNTIYF	TGTGCCAGCAGCTTAATGGGGGGCTCTGGAAACACCATATATTTT
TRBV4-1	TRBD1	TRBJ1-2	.	CASSQPRDRKIHYGYTF	TGCGCCAGCAGCCAACCCCGGGACAGGAAAATACACTATGGCTACACCTTC
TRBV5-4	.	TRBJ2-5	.	CASSVEPGQETQYF	TGTGCCAGCAGCGTTGAACCAGGCCAAGAGACCCAGTACTTC
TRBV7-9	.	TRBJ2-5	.	CASSLGRGVEQETQYF	TGTGCCAGCAGCTTAGGTCGGGGTGTGGAGCAAGAGACCCAGTACTTC
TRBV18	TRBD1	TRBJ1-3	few	CASSPRTWDSRAGNTIYF	TGTGCCAGCTCACCAAGAACTTGGGACAGCCGAGCTGGAAACACCATATATTTT
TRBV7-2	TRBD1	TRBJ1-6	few	CASSSQGADNSPLHF	TGTGCCAGCAGCTCCCAGGGGGCTGATAATTCACCCCTCCACTTT
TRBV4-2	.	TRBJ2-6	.	CASSQRGSGANVLTF	TGTGCCAGCAGCCAAAGGGGTTCTGGGGCCAACGTCCTGACTTTC
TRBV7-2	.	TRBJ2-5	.	CASTGAGGRTQYF	TGTGCCAGCACTGGGGCTGGGGGCAGGACCCAGTACTTC
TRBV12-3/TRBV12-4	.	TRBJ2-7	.	CASSLRAREQYF	TGTGCCAGCAGTTTACGAGCGCGGGAGCAGTACTTC
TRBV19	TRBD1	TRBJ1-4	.	CASSRDRGANEKLFF	TGTGCCAGTAGTAGGGACAGGGGGGCTAATGAAAAACTGTTTTTT
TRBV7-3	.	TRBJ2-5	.	CASSLNPGWKETQYF	TGTGCCAGCAGCTTAAATCCGGGGTGGAAAGAGACCCAGTACTTC
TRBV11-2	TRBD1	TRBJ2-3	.	CASSRDRGTDTQYF	TGTGCCAGCAGCCGGGACAGAGGCACAGATACGCAGTATTTT
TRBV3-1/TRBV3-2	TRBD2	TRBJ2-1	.	CASRQTSGGADEQFF	TGTGCCAGCAGACAGACTAGCGGGGGGGCCGATGAGCAGTTCTTC
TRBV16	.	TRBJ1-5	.	CASSQGGQPQHF	TGTGCCAGCAGCCAAGGCGGCCAGCCCCAGCATTTT
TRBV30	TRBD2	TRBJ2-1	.	CAWSVLLAGPLNEQFF	TGTGCCTGGAGTGTACTCCTAGCGGGGCCCCTCAATGAGCAGTTCTTC
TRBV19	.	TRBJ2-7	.	CASSTFRGDYEQYF	TGTGCCAGTAGTACTTTCAGGGGGGACTACGAGCAGTACTTC
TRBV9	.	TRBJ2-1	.	CASSVDPYNERFF	TGTGCCAGCAGCGTAGATCCCTACAATGAGCGGTTCTTC
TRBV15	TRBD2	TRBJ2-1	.	CATSRDGGGYNEQFF	TGTGCCACCAGCAGAGATGGCGGGGGGTACAATGAGCAGTTCTTC
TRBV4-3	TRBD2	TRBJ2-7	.	CASSSRGGGSSYEQYF	TGCGCCAGCAGCTCCAGAGGCGGGGGAAGCTCCTACGAGCAGTACTTC
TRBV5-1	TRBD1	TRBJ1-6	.	CASSWGQGTNSPLHF	TGCGCCAGCAGCTGGGGACAGGGGACCAATTCACCCCTCCACTTT
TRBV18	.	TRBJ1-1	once	CASSPTDSETEAFF	TGTGCCAGCTCACCAACGGACAGCGAAACTGAAGCTTTCTTT
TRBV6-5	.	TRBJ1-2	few	CASRKSSGPFYGYTF	TGTGCCAGCAGAAAGTCGAGCGGGCCTTTCTATGGCTACACCTTC
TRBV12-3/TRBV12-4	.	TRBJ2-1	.	CASSSYNEQFF	TGTGCCAGCAGTTCGTACAATGAGCAGTTCTTC
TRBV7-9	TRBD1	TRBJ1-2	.	CASSHSQGGALGYTF	TGTGCCAGCAGCCATTCGCAGGGGGGCGCGTTGGGCTACACCTTC
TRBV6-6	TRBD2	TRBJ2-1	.	CASRDRGGHNEQFF	TGTGCCAGCAGGGACCGGGGGGGCCACAATGAGCAGTTCTTC
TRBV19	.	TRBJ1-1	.	CASSIFTDREAFF	TGTGCCAGTAGTATATTCACAGACCGGGAAGCTTTCTTT
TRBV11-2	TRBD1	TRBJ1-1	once	CASSPGQGTAEAFF	TGTGCCAGCAGCCCAGGACAGGGGACCGCTGAAGCTTTCTTT
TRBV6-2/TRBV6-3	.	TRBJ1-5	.	CASSKDSHSNQPQHF	TGTGCCAGCAGCAAGGACAGTCATAGCAATCAGCCCCAGCATTTT
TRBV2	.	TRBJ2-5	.	CASEPGHTQETQYF	TGTGCCAGCGAACCGGGACACACTCAAGAGACCCAGTACTTC
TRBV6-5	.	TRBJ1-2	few	CASSYERGVGYGYTF	TGTGCCAGCAGTTACGAGCGGGGGGTAGGCTATGGCTACACCTTC
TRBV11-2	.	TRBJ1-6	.	CASTPAGFNSPLHF	TGTGCCAGCACCCCTGCGGGGTTTAATTCACCCCTCCACTTT
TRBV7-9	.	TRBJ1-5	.	CASSLGAQPQHF	TGTGCCAGCAGCTTAGGGGCACAGCCCCAGCATTTT
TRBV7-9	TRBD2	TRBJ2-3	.	CASSLLSRGGRGTDTQYF	TGTGCCAGCAGCTTACTCTCGCGGGGGGGCCGGGGGACAGATACGCAGTATTTT
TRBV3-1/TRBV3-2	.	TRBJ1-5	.	CASSLSRGLNQPQHF	TGTGCCAGCAGCCTTTCCAGGGGCCTTAATCAGCCCCAGCATTTT
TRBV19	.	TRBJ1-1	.	CASRDRRTEAFF	TGTGCCAGCCGTGACAGGAGGACTGAAGCTTTCTTT
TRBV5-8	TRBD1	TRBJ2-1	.	CASSLNRGYNEQFF	TGTGCCAGCAGCTTGAACAGGGGCTACAATGAGCAGTTCTTC
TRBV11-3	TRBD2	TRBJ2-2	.	CASSPRAGGFSGELFF	TGTGCCAGCAGCCCCCGGGCGGGGGGGTTTAGTGGGGAGCTGTTTTTT
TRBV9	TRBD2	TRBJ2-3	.	CASSLSSGKTQYF	TGTGCCAGCAGCTTGTCTAGCGGGAAAACGCAGTATTTT
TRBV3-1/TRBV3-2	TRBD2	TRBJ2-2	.	CASSQVKLAGYTGELFF	TGTGCCAGCAGCCAAGTTAAACTAGCGGGGTACACCGGGGAGCTGTTTTTT
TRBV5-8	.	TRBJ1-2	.	CASSLDGLTNYGYTF	TGTGCCAGCAGCTTGGACGGACTTACTAACTATGGCTACACCTTC
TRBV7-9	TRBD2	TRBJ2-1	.	CASSSRGSYNEQFF	TGTGCCAGCAGCTCGCGGGGGAGTTACAATGAGCAGTTCTTC
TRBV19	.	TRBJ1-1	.	CATLEDSYTEAFF	TGTGCCACACTAGAGGACAGCTACACTGAAGCTTTCTTT
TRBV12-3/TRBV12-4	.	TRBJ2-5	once	CASSFRGGRAQYF	TGTGCCAGCAGTTTTAGGGGGGGGCGGGCCCAGTACTTC
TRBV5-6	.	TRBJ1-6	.	CASSSFGLLNSPLHF	TGTGCCAGCAGCTCCTTCGGTCTTTTGAATTCACCCCTCCACTTT